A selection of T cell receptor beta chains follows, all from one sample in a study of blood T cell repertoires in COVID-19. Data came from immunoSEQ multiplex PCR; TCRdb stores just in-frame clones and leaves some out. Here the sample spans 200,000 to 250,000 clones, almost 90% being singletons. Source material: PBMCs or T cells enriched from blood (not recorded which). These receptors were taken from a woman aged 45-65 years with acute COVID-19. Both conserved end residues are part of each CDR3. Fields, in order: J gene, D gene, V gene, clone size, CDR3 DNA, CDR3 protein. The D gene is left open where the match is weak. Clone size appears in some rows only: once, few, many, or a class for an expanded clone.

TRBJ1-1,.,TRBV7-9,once,TGTGCCAGCAGCTTAGGGGCAGCTGACACTGAAGCTTTCTTT,CASSLGAADTEAFF
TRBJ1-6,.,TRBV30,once,TGTGCCTGGAGACGCTCCCGGAGATACTCCTATAATTCACCCCTCCACTTT,CAWRRSRRYSYNSPLHF
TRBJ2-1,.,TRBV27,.,TGTGCCAGCCTTAGCGGCCTCAGCTCCTACAATGAGCAGTTCTTC,CASLSGLSSYNEQFF
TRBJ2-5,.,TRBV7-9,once,TGTGCCAGCAGCTTTAGGAGCCAGACCCAGTACTTC,CASSFRSQTQYF
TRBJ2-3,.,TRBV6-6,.,TGTGCCAGCAGTTACGACGGGGATACGCAGTATTTT,CASSYDGDTQYF
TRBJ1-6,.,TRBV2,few,TGTGCCAGCAGTGAAGCAGGGGGGGATTCACCCCTCCACTTT,CASSEAGGDSPLHF
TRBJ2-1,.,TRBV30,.,TGTGCCTGGAGTGTTAGGGCAGGGTGGGATGAGCAGTTCTTC,CAWSVRAGWDEQFF
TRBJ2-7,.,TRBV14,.,TGTGCCAGCAGCCAATCTAGCGTACCTACCTACGAGCAGTACTTC,CASSQSSVPTYEQYF
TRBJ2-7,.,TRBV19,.,TGTGCCAGTAGTATATCTACAGGGTTCCTAAACGAGCAGTACTTC,CASSISTGFLNEQYF
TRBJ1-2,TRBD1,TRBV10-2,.,TGCGCCAGCAGTGAGTCCCCCGGGACAGGGATCGGCTACACCTTC,CASSESPGTGIGYTF
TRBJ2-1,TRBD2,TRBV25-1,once,TGTGCCAGCAGTGACTGGACTAGCGGGAGGGCCGGGCGATATGAGCAGTTCTTC,CASSDWTSGRAGRYEQFF
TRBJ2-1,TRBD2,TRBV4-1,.,TGCGCCAGCAGCCAAGGACTAGCGGGAAGGTACAATGAGCAGTTCTTC,CASSQGLAGRYNEQFF
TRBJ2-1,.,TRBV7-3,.,TGTGCCAGCAGCTCTCTGAGCGGATCCTACAATGAGCAGTTCTTC,CASSSLSGSYNEQFF
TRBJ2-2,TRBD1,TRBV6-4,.,TGTGCCAGCAGGAGGACAGGGGACACCGGGGAGCTGTTTTTT,CASRRTGDTGELFF
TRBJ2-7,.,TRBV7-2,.,TGTGCCAGCAGCTTGTCTAGCGCCTACGAGCAGTACTTC,CASSLSSAYEQYF
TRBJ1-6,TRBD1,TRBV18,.,TGTGCCAGCTCACCCATCGAGGGACAGGATAATTCACCCCTCCACTTT,CASSPIEGQDNSPLHF
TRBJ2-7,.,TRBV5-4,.,TGTGCCAGCAGCTTAGGACAGAGCCGGCAGTACTTC,CASSLGQSRQYF
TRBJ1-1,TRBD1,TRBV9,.,TGTGCCAGCAGCGCCCGACAGGGGAATGCTGAAGCTTTCTTT,CASSARQGNAEAFF
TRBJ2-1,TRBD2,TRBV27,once,TGTGCCAGCAGTTCTGCTAGCGGTTACAATGAGCAGTTCTTC,CASSSASGYNEQFF
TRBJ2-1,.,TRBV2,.,TGTGCCAGCAGTGAAGCACAGGTGGGTGCCAATGAGCAGTTCTTC,CASSEAQVGANEQFF
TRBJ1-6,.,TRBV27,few,TGTGCCAGCAGTTTATCGGGCAGCAGGGATTCACCCCTCCACTTT,CASSLSGSRDSPLHF
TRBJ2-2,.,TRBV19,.,TGTGCCAGTAAACCCAGGACAGCGAACACCGGGGAGCTGTTTTTT,CASKPRTANTGELFF
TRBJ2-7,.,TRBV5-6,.,TGTGCCAGCAGCTTGATCAGCCTTAGCCACGAGCAGTACTTC,CASSLISLSHEQYF